The 26 T cell receptor beta chains below all came from one sample that was sequenced in a study of T cell responses to AZD1222 COVID-19 vaccine. Sequencing used immunoSEQ multiplex PCR; TCRdb keeps in-frame clones, though not all of them. Counted here are some 130,000 clones, approximately 84% occurring once; the ten biggest clones make up 20% to 25%. Sequenced here: peripheral blood, sampled on day 0 of AZD1222 vaccination. These receptors originate from an adult in good health.

The genes are TRBV28 and TRBJ1-4, with D possibly matching TRBD1 (5 bases). Deletions cut 3 bases from V and 8 bases from J, with 16 bases between. Looked up from germline, CDR1 is MDHEN and CDR2 is SYDVKM. The length of the CDR3 is 15 residues. CDR3 amino acids: CASSFSGLGREKLFF. Written as DNA, the CDR3 is TGTGCCAGCAGTTTCTCGGGGCTCGGGAGGGAAAAACTGTTTTTT.

This rearrangement joins TRBV2 to TRBJ2-7; D gene ambiguous. The germline gives CDR1 SNHLY, CDR2 FYNNEI. V was cut by 6 bases and J by 4 bases, with 16 bases left in between. CDR3 length: 14 amino acids. The CDR3 region is CASSPSESQYEQYF. CDR3 DNA: TGTGCCAGCAGCCCGAGTGAGTCTCAATACGAGCAGTACTTC.

V and J are TRBV28 and TRBJ1-6, with TRBD1 matching over 7 bases. V lost 4 bases and J lost 7; bases outside the gene matches: 16. Germline V CDR1 and CDR2: MDHEN, SYDVKM. This CDR3 region has 18 residues. The CDR3: CASSWLRTGLVANSPLHF. For the CDR3, the DNA is TGTGCCAGCAGTTGGTTAAGGACAGGTTTGGTTGCGAATTCACCCCTCCACTTT. The full variable domain, completed using reference TRBV28 and TRBJ1-6, is DVKVTQSSRYLVKRTGEKVFLECVQDMDHENMFWYRQDPGLGLRLIYFSYDVKMKEKGDIPEGYSVSREKKERFSLILESASTNQTSMYLCASSWLRTGLVANSPLHFGNGTRLTVT.

This sequence joins TRBV4-3 and TRBJ1-4, with D tentatively TRBD1 (6 bases). Germline V lookup: CDR1 LGHNA, CDR2 YSLEER. The CDR3 runs to 19 residues. Trimming shortened V by 0 bases and J by 5 bases, and 22 bases separated the two germline ends. The CDR3 sequence is CASSQDWTEDIGENEKLFF. The CDR3 DNA follows: TGCGCCAGCAGCCAAGATTGGACAGAGGACATTGGTGAAAATGAAAAACTGTTTTTT.

This chain uses TRBV6-5 with TRBJ1-5; TRBD1 matches at 8 bases. The CDR3 is 15 amino acids. Losses at the gene ends were 2 bases for V and 3 bases for J; bases not matched to a gene: 3. Per germline, CDR1 MNHEY and CDR2 SVGAGI. This CDR3 is CASSYRTGNNQPQHF. CDR3 DNA sequence: TGTGCCAGCAGTTACAGGACAGGGAACAATCAGCCCCAGCATTTT.

The chain uses TRBV7-9 and TRBJ2-1; 10 bases fit TRBD2. The trim removed 5 bases at V and 5 bases at J, leaving 12 bases unmatched. The length of the CDR3 is 17 residues. Germline values: CDR1 SEHNR, CDR2 FQNEAQ (reference sequence). Here the CDR3 reads CASSRSLVAGGHNEQFF. Here the CDR3 DNA reads TGTGCCAGCAGCCGATCACTAGTAGCGGGGGGCCACAATGAGCAGTTCTTC.

J is TRBJ2-7 and V is TRBV24-1; D is perhaps TRBD2 (5 bases). V lost 3 bases and J lost 7, with 9 bases in between. The CDR3 contains 12 residues. From germline, CDR1 is KGHDR and CDR2 SFDVKD. CDR3 sequence: CATSDGKREQYF. In nucleotides, the CDR3 is TGTGCCACCAGTGATGGGAAGCGGGAGCAGTACTTC.

The CDR3 protein is CASRFSWGRSLTEAFF. CDR3 sequence (DNA): TGTGCAAGTCGCTTCTCTTGGGGACGGTCGCTCACTGAAGCTTTCTTT. The chain carries TRBV12-2 and TRBJ1-1. TRBV12-2 is a pseudogene locus. The CDR3 sequence is 16 residues long.

CDR3 residues: CASSYYSGTEAFF. CDR3 DNA sequence: TGTGCCAGCAGTTACTACTCCGGCACTGAAGCTTTCTTT. J is TRBJ1-1 and V is TRBV6-5; no clear D gene. Germline CDR1 is MNHEY and CDR2 is SVGAGI. Trimming cost V 1 base and J 4 bases, with 7 bases left between them. CDR3 length: 13 residues.

V and J are TRBV24-1 and TRBJ1-2, with 9 bases aligning to TRBD1. The V gene end was trimmed by 4 bases and the J gene end by 6 bases; junction bases not matched to a gene: 14. CDR3 length: 17 residues. Germline V gives CDR1 KGHDR, CDR2 SFDVKD. DNA for the CDR3: TGTGCCACCAGTGACTCCGTACCGGGACAGGGCGCGGATGGCTACACCTTC. As protein: CATSDSVPGQGADGYTF.

The genes are TRBV18 and TRBJ2-1, with 13 bases aligning to TRBD2. The length of the CDR3 is 17 residues. The V gene end was trimmed by 3 bases and the J gene end by 8 bases; junction bases not matched to a gene: 10. The V gene's germline CDR1 is KGHSH and CDR2 LQKENI. CDR3 DNA sequence: TGTGCCAGCTCACCGCGCCCTACTAGCGGGGGGGCCCATGAGCAGTTCTTC. Residues: CASSPRPTSGGAHEQFF.

This chain links TRBV19 with TRBJ1-6; TRBD1 might be the D (6 bases). V was cut by 6 bases and J by 9 bases, with 9 bases left in between. CDR3 length: 12 amino acids. Germline V lookup: CDR1 LNHDA, CDR2 SQIVND (reference sequence). In DNA form, the CDR3 reads TGTGCCAGTAGGATACAGGGTTCACCCCTCCACTTT. It yields the protein CASRIQGSPLHF.

The V and J genes are TRBV20-1 and TRBJ2-4; D not resolved. V lost 5 bases to trimming and J lost 0 bases, with 11 bases between them. The CDR3 length is 14 residues. In germline, CDR1 is DFQATT, CDR2 SNEGSKA (reference sequence). CDR3 bases: TGCAGTGCTCGTGCACTATTAGCCAAAAACATTCAGTACTTC. Translated, it gives CSARALLAKNIQYF.

The gene calls are TRBV28 and TRBJ1-5; D remains ambiguous. CDR1 is MDHEN and CDR2 is SYDVKM in the germline V gene. The CDR3 extends over 14 amino acids. With 2 bases removed from V and 5 bases from J, the gap between germline ends came to 10 bases. The CDR3 region is CASSLQNPDQPQHF. CDR3 sequence (DNA): TGTGCCAGCAGTTTACAGAACCCTGATCAGCCCCAGCATTTT.

This clone was seen a handful of times. Other DNA sequences in this sample translate to the same CDR3. This chain uses TRBV9 with TRBJ2-3; no clear D gene. V dropped 0 bases and J dropped 0 bases, with 8 bases sitting between them. Germline V CDR1 and CDR2: SGDLS, YYNGEE. The length of the CDR3 is 15 residues. The CDR3 here is CASSVGRPSTDTQYF. CDR3 bases: TGTGCCAGCAGCGTAGGGCGCCCTAGCACAGATACGCAGTATTTT.

The chain employs TRBV6-5 and TRBJ1-1; D uncertain. This CDR3 is 14 amino acids long. V was pared by 7 bases and J by 1 base, with 13 bases between. Germline V gives CDR1 MNHEY, CDR2 SVGAGI. CDR3 sequence reads: CASNLVEGNTEAFF. The CDR3 coding sequence is TGTGCCAGCAACCTGGTGGAGGGGAACACTGAAGCTTTCTTT.

This chain connects TRBV11-3 to TRBJ2-3; D is undetermined. Germline V gene sequence: CDR1 SGHNT, CDR2 YENEEA. This CDR3 comprises 13 residues. Trimming left V 3 bases short and J 4 bases short, with 8 bases between. DNA for the CDR3: TGTGCCAGCAGCTTCTCGACTCCAGATACGCAGTATTTT. Translated: CASSFSTPDTQYF. The whole variable domain, filled in from reference TRBV11-3 and TRBJ2-3, reads EAGVVQSPRYKIIEKKQPVAFWCNPISGHNTLYWYLQNLGQGPELLIRYENEEAVDDSQLPKDRFSAERLKGVDSTLKIQPAELGDSAVYLCASSFSTPDTQYFGPGTRLTVL.

This clone is judged large. The V gene is TRBV11-1, the J gene TRBJ2-7; D is uncertain. The CDR3 runs to 15 residues. Looked up from germline, CDR1 is SGHAT and CDR2 is FQDESV (reference sequence). Trimming pared 6 bases from V and 4 bases from J, leaving 19 bases between. The CDR3 nucleotides are TGTGCCAGCAGGGGTAACATAGGTTCATCGTACGAGCAGTACTTC. It codes for CASRGNIGSSYEQYF.

This rearrangement joins TRBV6-6 to TRBJ1-2; D is undetermined. The germline V gene encodes CDR1 MNHNY and CDR2 SVGAGI (reference sequence). V was shortened by 10 bases and J by 0 bases, with 12 bases between the two germline ends. The CDR3 spans 13 residues. The CDR3 reads CATSPDPNYGYTF. CDR3 coding DNA: TGTGCCACCTCACCCGATCCTAACTATGGCTACACCTTC.

V usage is TRBV19 and J usage is TRBJ2-3; the match to TRBD1 covers 9 bases. J gave up 3 bases and V 7 bases, and 5 bases lay outside the gene matches. CDR3 length equals 14 residues. The germline V gene encodes CDR1 LNHDA and CDR2 SQIVND (reference sequence). DNA of the CDR3: TGTGCCAGTAACCCGGGACAGGGAACAGATACGCAGTATTTT. It codes for CASNPGQGTDTQYF.

The V gene is TRBV21-1, the J gene TRBJ2-3; whether TRBD1, the table's D call, matches the DNA was not checked. TRBV21-1 is noted as a pseudogene. This CDR3 comprises 13 residues. The DNA for the CDR3 is TGTGCCAGCAGCAGAGGGGGTACAGATACGCAGTATTTT. Residues: CASSRGGTDTQYF.

The rearrangement links TRBV14 to TRBJ1-2, with D possibly TRBD1 on 5 matching bases. CDR3 length equals 13 residues. In germline, CDR1 is SGHDN, CDR2 FVKESK. Trimming removed 1 base at V and 5 bases at J, with 8 bases between. In DNA form, the CDR3 reads TGTGCCAGCAGCCAAGGTCAGGGATATGGCTACACCTTC. Its protein is CASSQGQGYGYTF.

V usage is TRBV7-2 and J usage is TRBJ1-5, with TRBD1 as a possible D gene (5 bases). The V gene's germline CDR1 is SGHTA and CDR2 FQGNSA. CDR3 length: 16 residues. Trimming left V 3 bases short and J 3 bases short, with 15 bases between. The CDR3 DNA follows: TGTGCCAGCAGCTTTATCCCAGGGAGACTCAATCAGCCCCAGCATTTT. The encoded protein is CASSFIPGRLNQPQHF.

The V and J genes are TRBV5-6 and TRBJ2-7; D is undetermined. The germline CDR1 and CDR2 sequences are SGHDT and YYEEEE. Trimming cost V 2 bases and J 3 bases, with 6 bases left between them. The CDR3 extends over 12 amino acids. The CDR3 region is CASSFTDYEQYF. The CDR3 region has the DNA TGTGCCAGCAGCTTCACAGACTACGAGCAGTACTTC.

This clone occurred once. In DNA, the CDR3 is TGTGCCAGCAGTCCCCAGGACGGCTACACCTTC. Residues: CASSPQDGYTF. The rearrangement links TRBV6-5 to TRBJ1-2, with D unresolved. There are 11 residues in the CDR3. The V end was cut by 5 bases, the J end by 8 bases, with 9 bases between. Germline lookup yields CDR1 MNHEY and CDR2 SVGAGI.

The chain recombines TRBV19 with TRBJ1-3; 9 positions agree with TRBD1. Looked up from germline, CDR1 is LNHDA and CDR2 is SQIVND (reference sequence). The ends lost 10 bases at V and 2 bases at J; junction bases unmatched: 12. The CDR3 sequence is 16 residues long. The CDR3 coding sequence is TGTGCCACCTCCTTCACAGGGGGCCTAACTGGAAACACCATATATTTT. The encoded protein is CATSFTGGLTGNTIYF.